This T cell receptor beta chain was obtained from a study of blood T cell repertoires in COVID-19. Overall study: The United States, Italy and Spain supplied acute and convalescent COVID-19 samples. The cDNA or gDNA used as material had been derived from T cells, B-cell-depleted T cells, or PBMCs.

Authors' methods: Reference gene primer amplification yielded estimated nucleated cell counts. Only in-frame clones appear in the TCRdb table, and some are missing; sequencing was by immunoSEQ multiplex PCR. That table is the source of V, J and clone size, and D and trimming were worked out from the DNA. The table has around 56,000 clones, roughly nine tenths seen once. The CDR3 has 13 residues. V dropped 4 bases and J dropped 10; count of bases not matched to a gene: 7. Germline V gene sequence: CDR1 GTSNPN, CDR2 SVGIG (reference sequence). The chain couples TRBV30 to TRBJ1-6; TRBD1 aligns across 7 bases. Specimen: peripheral blood. The receptor was derived from a human donor in a cohort sampled during active COVID-19. The CDR3 region is CAWTGQWGSPLHF. DNA for the CDR3: TGTGCCTGGACGGGACAGTGGGGCTCACCCCTCCACTTT.